The next 21 T cell receptor beta chains were all read from a single sample in a study of T cell responses to AZD1222 COVID-19 vaccine. Produced via immunoSEQ multiplex PCR; TCRdb's table is partial and in-frame only. Of some 180,000 clones listed, roughly 92% are singletons. The specimen comprised peripheral blood, sampled on day 0 of AZD1222 vaccination. The receptors were sampled from an adult in good health.

The chain couples TRBV7-2 to TRBJ2-7; 10 bases fit TRBD2. The CDR3 loop spans 14 amino acids. With 4 bases clipped from V and 4 bases from J, the junction kept 4 bases outside the gene matches. The V gene's germline CDR1 is SGHTA and CDR2 FQGNSA. The CDR3 protein is CASSYGLAAYEQYF. Written as DNA, the CDR3 is TGTGCCAGCAGCTACGGACTAGCGGCATACGAGCAGTACTTC.

The chain links TRBV7-3 to TRBJ1-1; 7 bases line up with TRBD1. The V gene's germline CDR1 is SGHTA and CDR2 FQGTGA. With 5 bases clipped from V and 5 bases from J, the junction kept 8 bases outside the gene matches. CDR3 size: 14 residues. As DNA, the CDR3 is TGTGCCAGCAGCACTGGAGGGGGCGGAACTGAAGCTTTCTTT. It is translated as CASSTGGGGTEAFF.

This sequence joins TRBV7-9 and TRBJ2-7; TRBD1 matches at 7 bases. J lost 4 bases, V lost 1 base, and 4 bases had no gene match. CDR3 length equals 14 residues. CDR1 is SEHNR, CDR2 FQNEAQ, per germline (reference sequence). CDR3 loop: CASSLEGTDYEQYF. CDR3 DNA sequence: TGTGCCAGCAGCTTAGAGGGGACAGATTACGAGCAGTACTTC. Full variable domain (missing parts from reference TRBV7-9 and TRBJ2-7): DTGVSQNPRHKITKRGQNVTFRCDPISEHNRLYWYRQTLGQGPEFLTYFQNEAQLEKSRLLSDRFSAERPKGSFSTLEIQRTEQGDSAMYLCASSLEGTDYEQYFGPGTRLTVT.

The chain recombines TRBV6-5 with TRBJ2-1, with 10 bases fitting TRBD2. The CDR3 is 15 amino acids. J lost 1 base, V lost 6 bases, and 3 bases had no gene match. Germline CDR1 is MNHEY and CDR2 is SVGAGI. CDR3 DNA sequence: TGTGCCAGCAGAGCGGGGGGGCCGTCCTACAATGAGCAGTTCTTC. Its protein is CASRAGGPSYNEQFF.

J is TRBJ2-5 and V is TRBV15, with a weak D call TRBD1 (6 bases). The V gene's germline CDR1 is LNHNV and CDR2 YYDKDF (reference sequence). The CDR3 contains 14 residues. V lost 3 bases and J lost 5, with 13 bases in between. The CDR3 protein is CATSSRGSGETQYF. The CDR3 coding sequence is TGTGCCACCAGCAGCAGGGGTAGTGGGGAGACCCAGTACTTC. The whole variable domain, remainder taken from reference TRBV15 and TRBJ2-5, is DAMVIQNPRYQVTQFGKPVTLSCSQTLNHNVMYWYQQKSSQAPKLLFHYYDKDFNNEADTPDNFQSRRPNTSFCFLDIRSPGLGDTAMYLCATSSRGSGETQYFGPGTRLLVL.

This clone came up once. The chain has TRBV5-4 and TRBJ2-7; perhaps TRBD2 as D (6 bases). This CDR3 has 14 residues. The ends were cut back, 3 bases at V and 2 bases at J, with 12 bases in the middle. Germline CDR1 and CDR2: SGHNT and YYREEE (reference sequence). In nucleotides, the CDR3 is TGTGCCAGCAGCTCGGGCGGGGACCCCTACGAGCAGTACTTC. Translated, it gives CASSSGGDPYEQYF.

The table lists this clone with a count of one. The rearrangement joins TRBV7-2 to TRBJ1-2, with 7 bases aligning to TRBD1. Germline assignment: CDR1 SGHTA and CDR2 FQGNSA. V was clipped by 4 bases and J by 4 bases; unmatched bases: 12. This CDR3 is built from 16 residues. The CDR3 bases are TGTGCCAGCAGCTCCTCCCGACAGGGCTACAGCTATGGCTACACCTTC. Translation gives CASSSSRQGYSYGYTF. Using reference TRBV7-2 and TRBJ1-2 for the parts outside the CDR3, the full variable domain is GAGVSQSPSNKVTEKGKDVELRCDPISGHTALYWYRQSLGQGLEFLIYFQGNSAPDKSGLPSDRFSAERTGGSVSTLTIQRTQQEDSAVYLCASSSSRQGYSYGYTFGSGTRLTVV.

CDR3 protein: CASSLGLAGVWVNEQFF. The DNA of the CDR3 is TGTGCCAGCTCACTCGGACTAGCGGGAGTCTGGGTGAATGAGCAGTTCTTC. The genes are TRBV18 and TRBJ2-1; TRBD2 agrees at 13 bases. J gave up 7 bases and V 4 bases, and 10 bases lay outside the gene matches. CDR3 length: 17 residues. Germline V gives CDR1 KGHSH, CDR2 LQKENI.

This chain joins TRBV11-2 and TRBJ1-2, with no clear D. Germline V gene sequence: CDR1 SGHAT, CDR2 FQNNGV. The CDR3 is 11 residues long. V lost 2 bases and J 10 bases, leaving 8 bases between the germline ends. The CDR3 loop is CASSLILDYTF. Written as DNA, the CDR3 is TGTGCCAGCAGCTTAATTCTTGACTACACCTTC.

The V call is TRBV7-9, the J call TRBJ2-7, with TRBD2 matching 16 bases. Germline CDR1 and CDR2: SEHNR and FQNEAQ (reference sequence). The CDR3 is 17 residues long. Trimming at V came to 3 bases and at J to 2 bases, leaving 4 bases not matched to a gene. The CDR3 here is CASSFTGTSGRAYEQYF. CDR3 DNA sequence: TGTGCCAGCAGCTTCACCGGGACTAGCGGGAGGGCCTACGAGCAGTACTTC.

V and J are TRBV19 and TRBJ1-5, with D maybe TRBD1 (5 bases). CDR3 size: 15 residues. V lost 7 bases to trimming and J lost 2 bases, with 15 bases between them. From germline, CDR1 is LNHDA and CDR2 SQIVND (reference sequence). The CDR3 region is CASTPLEGGNQPQHF. The CDR3 nucleotides read TGTGCCAGTACCCCACTGGAAGGGGGCAATCAGCCCCAGCATTTT.

This rearrangement joins TRBV5-1 to TRBJ2-1; TRBD1 matches 9 bases. The CDR3 totals 15 residues. V was clipped by 1 base and J by 4 bases; unmatched bases: 3. Per the germline V gene, CDR1 is SGHRS and CDR2 is YFSETQ. The DNA of the CDR3 is TGCGCCAGCAGCTTGTTTGGACAGGGGTACAATGAGCAGTTCTTC. Translating gives CASSLFGQGYNEQFF.

This clone is labeled as medium-sized. CDR3 amino acids: CASSGTLWQSQFTDTQYF. In DNA, the CDR3 is TGTGCCAGCAGTGGGACGTTATGGCAGTCCCAATTCACAGATACGCAGTATTTT. The V and J genes are TRBV6-1 and TRBJ2-3; D is unresolved. V shed 4 bases and J shed 2 bases, with 22 bases lying between them. Germline CDR1 MNHNS, CDR2 SASEGT. The CDR3 extends over 18 amino acids.

The chain employs TRBV6-5 and TRBJ2-5; no clear D gene. Germline assignment: CDR1 MNHEY and CDR2 SVGAGI. V lost 5 bases and J lost 0, with 10 bases in between. The CDR3 is 14 residues long. The DNA of the CDR3 is TGTGCCAGCAGTACTTCCCGGAACCAAGAGACCCAGTACTTC. It yields the protein CASSTSRNQETQYF.

This chain joins TRBV4-2 and TRBJ1-3; TRBD1 agrees at 7 bases. J was trimmed by 0 bases and V by 3 bases; bases with no gene match: 8. The germline gives CDR1 LGHNA, CDR2 YNFKEQ. The CDR3 length is 17 residues. CDR3 DNA sequence: TGTGCCAGCAGCCAGGATCAACAGGGGACCTCTGGAAACACCATATATTTT. Protein product: CASSQDQQGTSGNTIYF.

This chain joins TRBV30 and TRBJ2-5; unclear D gene. Trimming shortened V by 3 bases and J by 8 bases, and 16 bases separated the two germline ends. Germline values: CDR1 GTSNPN, CDR2 SVGIG (reference sequence). This CDR3 comprises 13 residues. Here the CDR3 reads CAWRLNGWSTQYF. The CDR3 DNA is TGTGCCTGGAGATTAAACGGTTGGTCAACCCAGTACTTC.

In its sample, this clone was seen once. The CDR3 is CASSLGRGTYGYTF. The CDR3 nucleotides read TGTGCCAGCAGTCTCGGCAGAGGGACTTATGGCTACACCTTC. The J gene is TRBJ1-2, the V gene TRBV6-5, with a possible D match to TRBD1 (5 bases). The CDR3 contains 14 residues. V was clipped by 5 bases and J by 5 bases, with 15 bases between them. Germline CDR1 MNHEY, CDR2 SVGAGI.

The gene calls are TRBV15 and TRBJ2-7; no clear D gene. Germline V CDR1 and CDR2: LNHNV, YYDKDF (reference sequence). Trimming pared 0 bases from V and 1 base from J, leaving 7 bases between. The CDR3 totals 14 residues. As DNA, the CDR3 is TGTGCCACCAGCAGAGATCATTCGTCCTACGAGCAGTACTTC. This sequence encodes CATSRDHSSYEQYF.

The chain combines TRBV18 with TRBJ1-5; D is undetermined. The CDR3 spans 15 residues. V was trimmed by 2 bases and J by 2 bases, leaving 10 bases between them. Germline V CDR1 and CDR2: KGHSH, LQKENI. The CDR3 DNA reads TGTGCCAGCTCACCAGGGCCGAGGGGCAATCAGCCCCAGCATTTT. It translates to CASSPGPRGNQPQHF.

This clone was seen a few times. The V and J genes are TRBV2 and TRBJ1-1; D uncertain. The ends were cut back, 7 bases at V and 1 base at J, with 13 bases in the middle. The length of the CDR3 is 14 residues. Per germline, CDR1 SNHLY and CDR2 FYNNEI. As DNA, the CDR3 is TGTGCCAGCAATAAAGGAGAGGCGAACACTGAAGCTTTCTTT. It codes for CASNKGEANTEAFF.

The chain is built from TRBV6-2 or TRBV6-3 and TRBJ1-1; no clear D gene. The CDR3 totals 13 residues. Trimming removed 0 bases at V and 5 bases at J, with 7 bases between. CDR1 and CDR2 (germline): MNHEY, SVGEGT. The CDR3 loop reads CASSYSWVTEAFF. In DNA, the CDR3 is TGTGCCAGCAGTTACTCATGGGTTACTGAAGCTTTCTTT.